The following is a T cell receptor (beta chain) sequence with its context. This entry is derived from a study of blood T cell repertoires in COVID-19. Study information: T cells, B-cell-depleted T cells, or PBMCs provided the cDNA or gDNA that served as material.

TCRdb's copy holds only in-frame clones and misses some; the assay was immunoSEQ multiplex PCR. The sample yields fewer than 100,000 clones, about nine tenths seen once. Germline V gene sequence: CDR1 LNHDA, CDR2 SQIVND (reference sequence). CDR3 length: 14 residues. V dropped 3 bases and J dropped 5 bases, with 10 bases sitting between them. The receptor was derived from a woman of 80 years or more with acute or convalescent COVID-19. The chain employs TRBV19 and TRBJ2-2; D might be TRBD2 (6 bases). Sequenced: peripheral blood. CDR3 bases: TGTGCCAGTAGTATTCGGGAGCCTACCGGGGAGCTGTTTTTT. Its protein is CASSIREPTGELFF.